This T cell receptor beta chain comes out of a study of post-analysis software for immune sequencing data. Study-wide context: Included among the disease courses, which were recorded for the cohort, were relapsing-remitting, secondary progressive and progressive-relapsing multiple sclerosis. Study observations and caveats: Five TRBV segments (TRBV5-6, TRBV5-1 and TRBV20-1 among them) occurred more frequently in patients than in controls. Samples prepared in the same batch strongly co-clustered by F measure.

The CDR3 sequence is 9 residues long. The V and J ends lost 9 bases and 7 bases respectively, with 6 bases between them. The germline CDR1 and CDR2 sequences are SNHLY and FYNNEI. This clonotype was seen just once. Its antigen is not known. The TCR beta cDNA libraries carried unique molecular identifiers. Each batch of about 0.95 to 10 million T cells produced roughly 450,000 cDNA molecules. One entry per CDR3 protein results from TCRdb running MiXCR on the PCR reads. The table lists more than 500,000 distinct CDR3 sequences, under 40% of them singletons. The clonotype comes from a girl aged 2-17 years with multiple sclerosis. This chain connects TRBV2 to TRBJ1-1; D possibly corresponds to TRBD1 (6 bases). Sequenced input: blood. CDR3 in amino acids: CARDSEAFF. The CDR3 DNA reads as TGTGCCAGGGACAGTGAAGCTTTCTTT.